These 11 T cell receptor beta chains were all obtained from the same sample, sequenced in a study of Ad26.COV2.S vaccination and SARS-CoV-2 variants. Sample treatment: some 20 received Ad26.COV2.S at low or high dose, single or two shots; 5 received placebo; per-sample allocation not given. The samples date from day 63 after the first vaccine or placebo injection. Data came from immunoSEQ multiplex PCR; TCRdb stores just in-frame clones and leaves some out. This table holds about 350,000 clones, roughly 91% found once. Material: peripheral blood, obtained in a trial of Ad26.COV2.S vaccine versus placebo. The receptors come from a person between 18 and 65 years old who received the Ad26.COV2.S COVID-19 vaccine or a placebo.

The chain has TRBV5-6 and TRBJ2-7; 9 bases agree with TRBD2. The trim removed 2 bases at V and 0 bases at J, leaving 3 bases unmatched. This CDR3 is built from 15 residues. Germline V gene data show CDR1 as SGHDT and CDR2 as YYEEEE. The CDR3 DNA sequence: TGTGCCAGCAGCTTCCTAGCGGGGCCCTCCTACGAGCAGTACTTC. This translates into CASSFLAGPSYEQYF.

The rearrangement links TRBV4-2 to TRBJ1-6, with a weak D call TRBD1 (5 bases). The CDR3 has 12 amino acids. Trimming pared 8 bases from V and 10 bases from J, leaving 12 bases between. The germline V gene has CDR1 LGHNA and CDR2 YNFKEQ. The CDR3 DNA is TGTGCCAGCCGGGGGGGGGAATCACCCCTCCACTTT. This sequence encodes CASRGGESPLHF.

This chain links TRBV4-1 with TRBJ1-6, with D maybe TRBD1 (5 bases). The CDR3 sequence is 15 residues long. Trimming pared 6 bases from V and 0 bases from J, leaving 9 bases between. Germline lookup yields CDR1 MGHRA and CDR2 YSYEKL. CDR3 amino acids: CASSPGISYNSPLHF. The CDR3 DNA is TGCGCCAGCAGTCCAGGGATCTCCTATAATTCACCCCTCCACTTT.

This chain joins TRBV6-2 or TRBV6-3 and TRBJ2-7, with 14 bases aligning to TRBD2. V shed 5 bases, J shed 2 bases, and the junction held 8 bases outside the gene matches. CDR3 length: 17 residues. In germline, CDR1 is MNHEY, CDR2 SVGEGT. CDR3 region: CASSPPGLAGVTYEQYF. The CDR3 DNA reads as TGTGCCAGCAGTCCCCCGGGACTAGCGGGGGTCACCTACGAGCAGTACTTC.

The chain employs TRBV27 and TRBJ2-1; possible D gene TRBD2, 6 bases. The CDR3 has 14 residues. The ends were cut back, 8 bases at V and 7 bases at J, with 18 bases in the middle. Germline CDR1 reads MNHEY; CDR2 reads SMNVEV (reference sequence). CDR3 in DNA: TGTGCCAGCGGGGCGGGGTGGTCAGTGAATGAGCAGTTCTTC. The encoded protein is CASGAGWSVNEQFF.

The genes are TRBV6-1 and TRBJ1-3; the D gene is possibly TRBD1 (5 bases). This CDR3 is 15 amino acids long. Germline CDR1 reads MNHNS; CDR2 reads SASEGT. V was trimmed by 0 bases and J by 3 bases, leaving 9 bases between them. In DNA form, the CDR3 reads TGTGCCAGCAGTGAAGCGCGGGGGGTTGGAAACACCATATATTTT. It codes for CASSEARGVGNTIYF.

This clone turned up a few times. V usage is TRBV11-3 and J usage is TRBJ2-2, with 9 positions matching TRBD1. Trimming removed 10 bases from V and 3 bases from J; junction bases left unmatched: 3. Germline CDR1 reads SGHNT; CDR2 reads YENEEA. This CDR3 comprises 13 residues. The CDR3: CATRDRDTGELFF. The CDR3 DNA reads as TGTGCCACCCGGGACAGGGACACCGGGGAGCTGTTTTTT.

The CDR3 DNA sequence: TGTGCCAGCAGTGAATCGGCCTCACCCCTCCACTTT. Translating it yields CASSESASPLHF. The rearrangement links TRBV25-1 to TRBJ1-6; D is unclear. V was pared by 1 base and J by 10 bases, with 5 bases between. The CDR3 is made up of 12 amino acids. Per the germline V gene, CDR1 is MGHDK and CDR2 is SYGVNS.

This clone was counted once. The V gene is TRBV3-1 (or the pseudogene TRBV3-2), the J gene TRBJ2-7; TRBD1 might be the D (6 bases). CDR3 length: 14 amino acids. Germline V gene data show CDR1 as LGHDT and CDR2 as YNNKEL (reference sequence). V lost 4 bases and J lost 0, with 10 bases in between. The CDR3 DNA is TGTGCCAGCAGCCCACAGGGCATCTCCTACGAGCAGTACTTC. Translating gives CASSPQGISYEQYF.

The gene calls are TRBV30 and TRBJ2-2, with 8 bases matching TRBD1. Germline CDR1 and CDR2: GTSNPN and SVGIG (reference sequence). The trim removed 0 bases at V and 2 bases at J, leaving 2 bases unmatched. CDR3 length: 15 residues. CDR3 DNA: TGTGCCTGGAGTGTCGGACAGGGAAACACCGGGGAGCTGTTTTTT. It encodes CAWSVGQGNTGELFF. Full variable domain (remainder filled in from reference TRBV30 and TRBJ2-2): SQTIHQWPATLVQPVGSPLSLECTVEGTSNPNLYWYRQAAGRGLQLLFYSVGIGQISSEVPQNLSASRPQDRQFILSSKKLLLSDSGFYLCAWSVGQGNTGELFFGEGSRLTVL.

The V and J genes are TRBV9 and TRBJ2-7; TRBD2 matches 9 bases. Germline CDR1 is SGDLS and CDR2 is YYNGEE. Trimming at V came to 4 bases and at J to 2 bases, leaving 4 bases not matched to a gene. The CDR3 runs to 14 residues. CDR3 loop: CASSLSGGPYEQYF. The CDR3 DNA follows: TGTGCCAGCAGCTTAAGCGGGGGGCCCTACGAGCAGTACTTC.